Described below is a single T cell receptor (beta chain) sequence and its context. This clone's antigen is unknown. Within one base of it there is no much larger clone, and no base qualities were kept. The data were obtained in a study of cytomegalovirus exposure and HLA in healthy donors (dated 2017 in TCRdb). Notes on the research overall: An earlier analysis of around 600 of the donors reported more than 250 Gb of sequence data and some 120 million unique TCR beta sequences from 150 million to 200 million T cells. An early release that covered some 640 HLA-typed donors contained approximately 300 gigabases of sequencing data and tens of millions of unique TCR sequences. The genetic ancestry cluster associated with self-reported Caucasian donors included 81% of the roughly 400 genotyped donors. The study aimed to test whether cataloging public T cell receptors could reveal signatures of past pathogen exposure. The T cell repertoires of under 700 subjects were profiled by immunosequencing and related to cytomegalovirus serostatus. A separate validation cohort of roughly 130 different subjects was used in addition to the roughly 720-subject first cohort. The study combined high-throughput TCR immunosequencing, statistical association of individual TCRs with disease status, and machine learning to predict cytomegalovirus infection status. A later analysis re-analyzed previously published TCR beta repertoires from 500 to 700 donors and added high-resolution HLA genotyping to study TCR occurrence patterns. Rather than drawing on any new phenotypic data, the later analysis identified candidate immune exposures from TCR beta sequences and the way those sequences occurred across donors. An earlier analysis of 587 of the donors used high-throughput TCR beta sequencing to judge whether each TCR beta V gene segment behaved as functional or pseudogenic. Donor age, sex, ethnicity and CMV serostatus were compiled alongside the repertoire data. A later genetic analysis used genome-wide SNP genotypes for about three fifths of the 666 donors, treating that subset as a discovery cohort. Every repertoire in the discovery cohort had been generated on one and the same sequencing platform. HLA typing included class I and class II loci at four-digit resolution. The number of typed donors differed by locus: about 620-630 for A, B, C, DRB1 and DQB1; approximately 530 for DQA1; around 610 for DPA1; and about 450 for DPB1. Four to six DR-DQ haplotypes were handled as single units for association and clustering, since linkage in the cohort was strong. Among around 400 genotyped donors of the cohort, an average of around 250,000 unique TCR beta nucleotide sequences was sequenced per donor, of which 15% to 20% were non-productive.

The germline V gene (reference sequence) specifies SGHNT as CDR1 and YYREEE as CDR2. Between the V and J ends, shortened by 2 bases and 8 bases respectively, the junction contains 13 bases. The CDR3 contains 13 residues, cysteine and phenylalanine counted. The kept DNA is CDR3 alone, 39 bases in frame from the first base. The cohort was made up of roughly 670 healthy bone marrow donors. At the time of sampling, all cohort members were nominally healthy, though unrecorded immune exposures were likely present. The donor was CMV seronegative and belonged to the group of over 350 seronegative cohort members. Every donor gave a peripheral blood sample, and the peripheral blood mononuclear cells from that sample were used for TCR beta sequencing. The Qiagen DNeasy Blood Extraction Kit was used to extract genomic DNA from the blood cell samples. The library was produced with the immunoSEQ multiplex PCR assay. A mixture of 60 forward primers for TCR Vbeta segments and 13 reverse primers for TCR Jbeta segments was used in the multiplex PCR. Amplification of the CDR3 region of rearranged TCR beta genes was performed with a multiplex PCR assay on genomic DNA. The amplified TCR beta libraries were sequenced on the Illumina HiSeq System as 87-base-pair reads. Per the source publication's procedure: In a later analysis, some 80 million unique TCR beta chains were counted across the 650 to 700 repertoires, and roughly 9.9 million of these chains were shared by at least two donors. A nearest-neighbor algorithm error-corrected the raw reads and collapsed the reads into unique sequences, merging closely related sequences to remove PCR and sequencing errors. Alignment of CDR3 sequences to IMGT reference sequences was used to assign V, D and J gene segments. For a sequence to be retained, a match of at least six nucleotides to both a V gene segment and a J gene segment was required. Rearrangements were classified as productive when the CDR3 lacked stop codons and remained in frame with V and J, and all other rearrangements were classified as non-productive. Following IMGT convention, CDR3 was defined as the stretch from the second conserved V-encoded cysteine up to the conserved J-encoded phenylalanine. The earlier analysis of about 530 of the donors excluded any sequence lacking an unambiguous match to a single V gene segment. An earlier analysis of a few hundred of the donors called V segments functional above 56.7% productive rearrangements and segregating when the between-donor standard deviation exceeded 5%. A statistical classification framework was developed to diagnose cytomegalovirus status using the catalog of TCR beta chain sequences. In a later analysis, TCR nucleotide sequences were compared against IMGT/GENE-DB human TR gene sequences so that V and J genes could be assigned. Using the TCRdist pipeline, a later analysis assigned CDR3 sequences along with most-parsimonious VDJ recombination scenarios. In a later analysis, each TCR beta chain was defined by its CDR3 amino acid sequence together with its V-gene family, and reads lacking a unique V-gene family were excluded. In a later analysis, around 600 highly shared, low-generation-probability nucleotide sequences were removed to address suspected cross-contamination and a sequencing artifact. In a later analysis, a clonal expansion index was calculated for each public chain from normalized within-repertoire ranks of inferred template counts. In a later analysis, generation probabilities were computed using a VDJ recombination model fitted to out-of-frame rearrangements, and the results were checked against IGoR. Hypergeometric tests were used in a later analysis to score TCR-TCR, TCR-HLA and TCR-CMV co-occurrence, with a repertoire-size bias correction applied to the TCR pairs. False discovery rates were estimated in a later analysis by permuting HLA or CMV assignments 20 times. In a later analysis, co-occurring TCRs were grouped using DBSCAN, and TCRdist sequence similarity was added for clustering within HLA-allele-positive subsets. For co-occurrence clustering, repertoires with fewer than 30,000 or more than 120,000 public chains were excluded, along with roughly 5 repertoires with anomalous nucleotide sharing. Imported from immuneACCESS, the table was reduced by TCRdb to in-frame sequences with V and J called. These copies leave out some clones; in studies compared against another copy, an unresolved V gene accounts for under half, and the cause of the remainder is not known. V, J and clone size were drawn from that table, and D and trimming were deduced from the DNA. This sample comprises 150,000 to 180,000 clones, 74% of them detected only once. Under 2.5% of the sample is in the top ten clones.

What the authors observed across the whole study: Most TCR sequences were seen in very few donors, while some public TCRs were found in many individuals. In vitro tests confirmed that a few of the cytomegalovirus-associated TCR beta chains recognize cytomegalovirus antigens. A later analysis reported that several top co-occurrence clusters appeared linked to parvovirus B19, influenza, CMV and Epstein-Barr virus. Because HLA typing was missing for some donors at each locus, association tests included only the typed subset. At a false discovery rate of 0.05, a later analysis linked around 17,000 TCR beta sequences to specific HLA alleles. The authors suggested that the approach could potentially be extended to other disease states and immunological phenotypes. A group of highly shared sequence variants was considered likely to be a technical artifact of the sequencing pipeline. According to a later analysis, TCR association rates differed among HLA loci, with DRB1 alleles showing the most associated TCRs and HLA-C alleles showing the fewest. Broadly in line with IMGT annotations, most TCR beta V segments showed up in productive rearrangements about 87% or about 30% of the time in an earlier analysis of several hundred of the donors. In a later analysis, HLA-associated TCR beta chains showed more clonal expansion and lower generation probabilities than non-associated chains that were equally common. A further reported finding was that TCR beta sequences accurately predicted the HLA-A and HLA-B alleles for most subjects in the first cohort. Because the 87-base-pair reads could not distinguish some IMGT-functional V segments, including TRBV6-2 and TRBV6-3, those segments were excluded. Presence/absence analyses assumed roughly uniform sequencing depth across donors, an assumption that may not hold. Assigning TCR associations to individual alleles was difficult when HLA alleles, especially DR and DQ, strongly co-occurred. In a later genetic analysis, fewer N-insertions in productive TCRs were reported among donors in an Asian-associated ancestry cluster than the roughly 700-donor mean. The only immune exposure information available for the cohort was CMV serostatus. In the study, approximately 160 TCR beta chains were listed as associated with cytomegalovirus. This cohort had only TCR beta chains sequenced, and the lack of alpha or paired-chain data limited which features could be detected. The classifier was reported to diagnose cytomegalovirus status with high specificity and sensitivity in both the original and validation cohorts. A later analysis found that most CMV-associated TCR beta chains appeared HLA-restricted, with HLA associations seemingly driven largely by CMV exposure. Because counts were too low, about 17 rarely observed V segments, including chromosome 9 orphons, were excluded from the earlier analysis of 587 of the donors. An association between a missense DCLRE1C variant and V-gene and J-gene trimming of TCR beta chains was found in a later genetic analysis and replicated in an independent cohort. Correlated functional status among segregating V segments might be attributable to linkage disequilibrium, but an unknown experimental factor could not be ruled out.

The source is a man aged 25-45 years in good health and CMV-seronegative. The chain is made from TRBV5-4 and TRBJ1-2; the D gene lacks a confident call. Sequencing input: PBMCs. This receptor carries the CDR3 CASSLRGFEGYTF. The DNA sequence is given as TGTGCCAGCAGCTTAAGAGGGTTTGAAGGCTACACCTTC.